One T cell receptor beta chain is described in this entry. Its antigen is unknown. No base qualities exist here, and no much larger clone lies one base off it. The sample belongs to a study of shared clonotypes between healthy human individuals (dated by TCRdb to 2020 to 2021). Concerning the study at large: Three men and two women, aged 18 to 49 years, made up the cohort. Leukapheresis yielded between about 0.85 and 10 billion PBMCs per donor. To estimate repertoire size and how much clonotype sharing occurs between individuals, the study deeply sequenced the blood TCR repertoires of about five healthy adults. For each donor, CD4 naive and CD4 memory were each given three plates, CD8 naive was given two plates, and CD8 memory was given one plate. To increase sequencing depth and limit assay-specific biases, different laboratories used diverse techniques to prepare libraries and sequence TCR repertoires. Results the study describes overall, beyond this receptor: Pairwise subsampling led to the expectation that sequencing depth would affect the degree of clonotype sharing among donors. Only blood was sampled, and tissue TCR repertoires likely differ from those in blood. Sharing across a few donors was observed for approximately 5% of naive CD4, under 4% of naive CD8, 2% to 2.5% of memory CD4, and approximately 0.41% of memory CD8 clonotypes. Rarefaction of sorted-subset datasets indicated incomplete sequencing despite the large sequencing depth. Naive subsets generally had larger estimated clonotype richness than memory subsets did. The small number of donors limited the genetic and exposure-history diversity represented. Compared with non-shared clonotypes, the clonotypes found in all four sorted-subset donors had higher generation probabilities.

Donors were healthy HIV-negative adults with no recently reported acute infections or vaccinations. Only Caucasian adults living in Nashville, Tennessee, USA were represented among the donors. CD4+ T cells were enriched by magnetic negative selection; naive cells were then positively selected on CD45RA, and the negative fraction formed the memory subset. After blood collection by leukapheresis, PBMCs were isolated using Ficoll-Histopaque density gradient centrifugation and then cryopreserved in the vapor phase of liquid nitrogen. Purity and quantity of every magnetically sorted T cell population were checked by analytical flow cytometry. Genomic DNA was isolated from each sorted fraction and quantified by UV absorbance on a Nanodrop 2000c. V is pruned by 5 bases and J by 0 bases, leaving 8 bases of the junction without a gene match. From the cysteine up to the phenylalanine, the CDR3 has a length of 16 residues. The kept DNA is CDR3 alone, 48 bases in frame from the first base. In the germline V gene, CDR1 corresponds to KGHSH and CDR2 to LQKENI.

Using the deep immunoSEQ assay, TCR CDR3 regions were amplified from genomic DNA by multiplex PCR. Extracted genomic DNA from each cell subset was spread evenly across all wells of several immunoSEQ 96-well plates, with each plate serving as a replicate. Each replicate PCR for sorted subsets received about 220 ng genomic DNA, equal to tens of thousands of T cell genomes. Purified libraries were quantified with a Qubit 3.0 fluorometer, sized on a Bioanalyzer 2100, and re-quantified with the KAPA Library Quantification kit. Every immunoSEQ 96-well plate was sequenced on a separate single-read 150-cycle Illumina NextSeq 550 flow cell. On the study's bioinformatics: Because the immunoSEQ output held only junctional sequences and lacked quality scores, the filtering could not match the filtering applied to full-length reads. Sequences were annotated with PyIR, a Python wrapper for IgBLAST v1.9, and V/J genes and CDR3 were assigned using IMGT germline references. Reads were filtered out if the reads had weak V/J assignments (E-value above 1e-6), no CDR3, stop codons, out-of-frame junctions, or ambiguous translated residues. V3J clonotypes were defined by identical inferred V gene, J gene, and CDR3 amino acid sequence. The percentage overlap between two repertoires was calculated by dividing the number of shared unique clonotypes by the size of the smaller repertoire. Repertoire richness was assessed with RTK rarefaction, the Chao1 estimator, and Recon v2.1 estimates of unobserved clonotypes. Generation probabilities for all TCRbeta clonotypes obtained by the gDNA method from a handful of donors were computed using OLGA. The table comes from immuneACCESS by way of TCRdb, which keeps in-frame sequences with V and J called. Part of the clones is missing from these tables; in studies checked, under half for an unresolved V gene and the rest for unknown reasons. V, J and clone size are taken as reported in that table, and D and trimming were inferred from the DNA itself. This sample lists about 600,000 clones; roughly 97% were detected once. The ten largest make up about 0.06% of the sample.

This sequence was found in a woman in her twenties or thirties in good health. The specimen was naive CD4+ T cells sorted from blood. Sample cell subset or site, as interpreted from the label and publication: CD45RA+ positively selected. The V and J genes are TRBV18 and TRBJ1-2; 8 middle bases align to TRBD1. The CDR3 reads CASSISGTGANYGYTF. The DNA sequence follows: TGTGCCAGCTCAATATCCGGGACAGGAGCTAACTATGGCTACACCTTC.